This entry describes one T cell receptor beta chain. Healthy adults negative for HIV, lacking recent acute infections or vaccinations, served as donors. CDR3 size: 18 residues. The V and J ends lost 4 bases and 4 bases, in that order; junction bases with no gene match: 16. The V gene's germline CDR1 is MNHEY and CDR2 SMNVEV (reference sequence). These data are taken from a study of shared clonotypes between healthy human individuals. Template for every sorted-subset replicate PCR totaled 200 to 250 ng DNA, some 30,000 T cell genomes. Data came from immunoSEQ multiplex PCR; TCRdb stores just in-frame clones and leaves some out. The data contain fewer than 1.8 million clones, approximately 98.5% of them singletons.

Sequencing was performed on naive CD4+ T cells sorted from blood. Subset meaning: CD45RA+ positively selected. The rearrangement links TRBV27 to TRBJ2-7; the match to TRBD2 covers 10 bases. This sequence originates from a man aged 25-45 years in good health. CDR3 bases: TGTGCCAGCAGTTCACTCCTACTAAGCGGGAGGGCCTTATACGAGCAGTACTTC. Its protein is CASSSLLLSGRALYEQYF.